A single sample gave rise to the 5 T cell receptor beta chains below, sequenced in a study of identical twins. MiXCR, applied by TCRdb to the 5' RACE reads, yields one record per CDR3 protein. In the table there are around 670,000 distinct CDR3 sequences, 5.5% to 7.5% of which are singletons. Input material: naive T cells sorted from blood. All receptors derive from a man aged 18 to 30 in good health.

The V call is TRBV29-1, the J call TRBJ2-2; D is unresolved. CDR1 is SQVTM and CDR2 is ANQGSEA in the germline V gene. The CDR3 extends over 12 amino acids. The germline V and J ends were trimmed by 5 bases and 3 bases, with 7 bases remaining between them. In DNA, the CDR3 is TGCAGCGTTTCAGCAGACACCGGGGAGCTGTTTTTT. Amino acid sequence: CSVSADTGELFF.

This clonotype was counted ten times or more. The chain has TRBV6-1 and TRBJ1-6; 9 nucleotides agree with TRBD1. CDR3 length equals 14 residues. Germline CDR1 and CDR2: MNHNS and SASEGT. V lost 6 bases and J lost 6; bases outside the gene matches: 3. The CDR3 DNA reads TGTGCCAGCAGCTTGACAGGGGGTAATTCACCCCTCCACTTT. Translating gives CASSLTGGNSPLHF.

This chain links TRBV6-5 with TRBJ1-1, with D possibly TRBD1 on 5 matching bases. From germline, CDR1 is MNHEY and CDR2 SVGAGI. There are 15 residues in the CDR3. The V end was cut by 0 bases, the J end by 2 bases, with 10 bases between. The CDR3 bases are TGTGCCAGCAGTTACTCACATGGGGGAAACACTGAAGCTTTCTTT. This translates into CASSYSHGGNTEAFF.

The table lists this clonotype with many counts. This chain links TRBV6-2 or TRBV6-3 with TRBJ2-1; 9 bases are a match to TRBD2. This CDR3 region has 16 residues. Germline CDR1 reads MNHEY; CDR2 reads SVGEGT. V dropped 7 bases and J dropped 3; count of bases not matched to a gene: 10. CDR3 sequence reads: CASTQLASGDYNEQFF. CDR3 sequence (DNA): TGTGCCAGCACCCAACTGGCTAGCGGGGACTACAATGAGCAGTTCTTC.

This clonotype occurred a few times. The genes are TRBV5-1 and TRBJ2-5; 8 bases are a match to TRBD1. CDR3 length: 14 residues. The V and J ends lost 3 bases and 4 bases, in that order; junction bases with no gene match: 5. The germline V gene has CDR1 SGHRS and CDR2 YFSETQ. The CDR3 bases are TGCGCCAGCAGCTCAGGGGGCGTCGGAGAGACCCAGTACTTC. Its protein is CASSSGGVGETQYF.